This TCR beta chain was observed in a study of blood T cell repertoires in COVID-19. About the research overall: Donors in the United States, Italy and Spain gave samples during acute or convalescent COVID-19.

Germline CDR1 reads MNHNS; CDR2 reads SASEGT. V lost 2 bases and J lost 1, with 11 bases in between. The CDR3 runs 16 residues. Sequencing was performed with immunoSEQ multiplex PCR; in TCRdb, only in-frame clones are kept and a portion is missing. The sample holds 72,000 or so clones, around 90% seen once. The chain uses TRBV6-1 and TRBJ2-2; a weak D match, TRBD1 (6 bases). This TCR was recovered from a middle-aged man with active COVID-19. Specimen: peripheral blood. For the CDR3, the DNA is TGTGCCAGCAGTGAACTTGGGACAAGGAACACCGGGGAGCTGTTTTTT. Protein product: CASSELGTRNTGELFF.